This T cell receptor (beta chain) was documented in a study of cytomegalovirus exposure and HLA in healthy donors. Germline CDR1 reads GTSNPN; CDR2 reads SVGIG (reference sequence). The CDR3 length is 16 residues. The ends were cut back, 5 bases at V and 1 base at J, with 18 bases in the middle. Study-wide results and caveats: Within the data, a cluster of highly shared sequence variants was likely a sequencing artifact.

Vbeta (60) and Jbeta (13) primers were used in the PCR. TCRdb's table, derived via immunoSEQ multiplex PCR, lists solely in-frame clones and lacks some. The sample shows about 55,000 clones, about three quarters of them seen only once. This clone was detected once. Antigen specificity is unknown. The sequenced material came from PBMCs. The chain uses TRBV30 and TRBJ1-3; perhaps TRBD1 as D (6 bases). The TCR originated in a female donor in good health and CMV-seronegative. Written as DNA, the CDR3 is TGTGCCTGGCCTCCGGGACACTACCCTTCTGGAAACACCATATATTTT. Residues: CAWPPGHYPSGNTIYF.